Each of the 14 T cell receptor beta chains below was sequenced from the same sample in a study of identical twins. MiXCR, run by TCRdb on the 5' RACE reads, gives a single entry per CDR3 protein. The table lists 400,000 to 600,000 distinct CDR3 sequences, more than 20% of them singletons. These data were also reused for a study on yellow fever vaccine responses in identical twins.

The sequenced material came from CD4+ T cells sorted from blood. The receptors here all came from a woman aged 18-29 years in good health.

The CDR3 coding sequence is TGCGCCAGCAGCTTCGAGGGGTATACCGGGGAGCTGTTTTTT. It translates to CASSFEGYTGELFF. V and J are TRBV5-1 and TRBJ2-2; D is tentatively TRBD1 or TRBD2 (5 bases each). The germline V gene encodes CDR1 SGHRS and CDR2 YFSETQ. CDR3 length: 14 amino acids. V was trimmed by 2 bases and J by 5 bases, leaving 10 bases between them. Full variable domain (rest looked up from reference TRBV5-1 and TRBJ2-2): KAGVTQTPRYLIKTRGQQVTLSCSPISGHRSVSWYQQTPGQGLQFLFEYFSETQRNKGNFPGRFSGRQFSNSRSEMNVSTLELGDSALYLCASSFEGYTGELFFGEGSRLTVL.

This clonotype was counted only a few times. The chain joins TRBV7-9 to TRBJ2-2; D not resolved. From germline, CDR1 is SEHNR and CDR2 FQNEAQ (reference sequence). There are 13 residues in the CDR3. With 1 base removed from V and 7 bases from J, the gap between germline ends came to 7 bases. CDR3 in amino acids: CASSLEEFGELFF. CDR3 in DNA: TGTGCCAGCAGCTTAGAGGAGTTCGGGGAGCTGTTTTTT.

The J gene is TRBJ2-2, the V gene TRBV3-1; the match to TRBD2 covers 9 bases. Germline V gene data show CDR1 as LGHDT and CDR2 as YNNKEL (reference sequence). The CDR3 sequence is 15 residues long. The J segment lost 2 bases and the V segment lost 3 bases, leaving 1 base of the junction unmatched. The CDR3 reads CASSQTSGNTGELFF. The CDR3, as DNA: TGTGCCAGCAGCCAGACTAGCGGAAACACCGGGGAGCTGTTTTTT.

The V gene is TRBV24-1, the J gene TRBJ2-1; D gene unclear. This CDR3 spans 14 amino acids. V was trimmed by 3 bases and J by 8 bases, leaving 13 bases between them. Germline V lookup: CDR1 KGHDR, CDR2 SFDVKD. CDR3 DNA: TGTGCCACCAGTGATCGTCGGAACGGCTATGAGCAGTTCTTC. Encoded protein: CATSDRRNGYEQFF.

The rearrangement joins TRBV28 to TRBJ2-5, with 9 positions matching TRBD2. Germline V gives CDR1 MDHEN, CDR2 SYDVKM. CDR3 length equals 17 residues. The J segment lost 2 bases and the V segment lost 3 bases, leaving 10 bases of the junction unmatched. The CDR3 DNA follows: TGTGCCAGCAGTTTCTGGGGTAGCGGGAGAGCGCAAGAGACCCAGTACTTC. Amino acids: CASSFWGSGRAQETQYF.

The DNA for the CDR3 is TGCGCCAGTGGTGGACTAGCGGGAGGGGTTGCCAAAAACATTCAGTACTTC. Its translation is CASGGLAGGVAKNIQYF. The J gene is TRBJ2-4, the V gene TRBV10-2; 15 nucleotides align to TRBD2. The CDR3 length is 17 residues. The V gene end was trimmed by 9 bases and the J gene end by 1 base; junction bases not matched to a gene: 7. CDR1 and CDR2 (germline): WSHSY, SAAADI.

This clonotype appeared many times. The chain carries TRBV5-1 and TRBJ2-3; weak D call: TRBD1 (6 bases). Germline values: CDR1 SGHRS, CDR2 YFSETQ. This CDR3 spans 16 amino acids. Trimming shortened V by 3 bases and J by 2 bases, and 16 bases separated the two germline ends. In DNA, the CDR3 is TGCGCCAGCAGCTATAAGACAGGCGAGAACACAGATACGCAGTATTTT. This gives the protein CASSYKTGENTDTQYF.

In its sample, this clonotype was seen many times. The rearrangement links TRBV24-1 to TRBJ2-7, with D possibly TRBD1 on 6 matching bases. V was cut by 3 bases and J by 2 bases, with 10 bases left in between. The germline V gene encodes CDR1 KGHDR and CDR2 SFDVKD. The CDR3 contains 14 residues. CDR3 residues: CATSDGGPPYEQYF. The CDR3 nucleotides are TGTGCCACCAGTGATGGGGGCCCGCCCTACGAGCAGTACTTC.

The chain couples TRBV24-1 to TRBJ2-1, with 13 bases identical to TRBD2. The CDR3 has 16 amino acids. The germline V gene encodes CDR1 KGHDR and CDR2 SFDVKD. The junction had 9 bases not matched to a gene; V was cut back by 5 bases and J by 9 bases. CDR3 DNA: TGTGCCACCAGTGCCGGACTAGCGGGAGAGTTAGGTGAGCAGTTCTTC. Translation: CATSAGLAGELGEQFF.

The chain has TRBV20-1 and TRBJ2-7; a weak D match, TRBD2 (6 bases). Trimming pared 5 bases from V and 3 bases from J, leaving 14 bases between. CDR1 and CDR2 from the germline V gene are DFQATT and SNEGSKA (reference sequence). The CDR3 totals 13 residues. The CDR3 sequence is CSAGPPGVYEQYF. Written as DNA, the CDR3 is TGCAGTGCTGGACCCCCGGGGGTCTACGAGCAGTACTTC.

V gene TRBV20-1 combines with J gene TRBJ2-3; the match to TRBD1 covers 7 bases. This CDR3 region has 15 residues. J was trimmed by 3 bases and V by 7 bases; bases with no gene match: 13. Germline CDR1 is DFQATT and CDR2 is SNEGSKA (reference sequence). CDR3 DNA: TGCAGTGGGTCGCGGACAGGTCATCGGACAGATACGCAGTATTTT. It specifies CSGSRTGHRTDTQYF.

The chain recombines TRBV19 with TRBJ2-1; 7 bases map to TRBD1. The V segment lost 3 bases and the J segment 6 bases; nucleotides outside the gene matches: 5. This CDR3 comprises 14 residues. Per the germline V gene, CDR1 is LNHDA and CDR2 is SQIVND (reference sequence). The CDR3 region has the DNA TGTGCCAGTAGTATGGGGCCAGGGGGCAATGAGCAGTTCTTC. This encodes CASSMGPGGNEQFF. Based on the CDR3 plus reference TRBV19 and TRBJ2-1, the full variable domain is DGGITQSPKYLFRKEGQNVTLSCEQNLNHDAMYWYRQDPGQGLRLIYYSQIVNDFQKGDIAEGYSVSREKKESFPLTVTSAQKNPTAFYLCASSMGPGGNEQFFGPGTRLTVL.

This clonotype came up many times. V is TRBV7-8 and J is TRBJ1-5; possible D gene TRBD1, 6 bases. V lost 5 bases, J lost 3 bases, and 17 bases lay in between. This CDR3 region has 16 residues. Germline V gives CDR1 SGHVS, CDR2 FQNEAQ. In DNA form, the CDR3 reads TGTGCCAGCAGCGAACAAGGGGGTGGGAACAATCAGCCCCAGCATTTT. This translates into CASSEQGGGNNQPQHF.

The chain joins TRBV18 to TRBJ2-7; D assignment may be TRBD1 or TRBD2 (6 bases each). Trimming took 3 bases from V and 6 from J, leaving 12 bases between them. CDR1 KGHSH and CDR2 LQKENI come from the germline V gene. CDR3 length equals 13 residues. The DNA for the CDR3 is TGTGCCAGCTCACCCGGGGGCCCCATCGAGCAGTACGTC. Translated: CASSPGGPIEQYV.